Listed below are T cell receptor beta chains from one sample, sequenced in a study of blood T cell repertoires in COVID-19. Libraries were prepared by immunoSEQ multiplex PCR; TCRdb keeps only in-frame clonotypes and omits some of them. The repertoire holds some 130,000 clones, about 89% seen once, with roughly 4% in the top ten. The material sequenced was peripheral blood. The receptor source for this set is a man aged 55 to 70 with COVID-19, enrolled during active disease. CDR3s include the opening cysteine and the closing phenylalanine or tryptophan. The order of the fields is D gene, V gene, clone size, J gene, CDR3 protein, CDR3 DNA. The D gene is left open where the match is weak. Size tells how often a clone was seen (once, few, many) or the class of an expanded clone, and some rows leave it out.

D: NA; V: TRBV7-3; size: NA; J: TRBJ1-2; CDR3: CASSSYISTNYGYTF; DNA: TGTGCCAGCAGCAGCTATATATCTACTAACTATGGCTACACCTTC
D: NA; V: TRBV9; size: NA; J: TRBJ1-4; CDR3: CASSVGAMGSEKLFF; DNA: TGTGCCAGCAGCGTAGGGGCTATGGGGAGCGAAAAACTGTTTTTT
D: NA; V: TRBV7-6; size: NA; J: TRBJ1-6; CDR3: CASSLTRPQASYNSPLHF; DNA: TGTGCCAGCAGCTTAACCAGGCCCCAGGCCTCCTATAATTCACCCCTCCACTTT
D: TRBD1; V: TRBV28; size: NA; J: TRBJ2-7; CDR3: CASSSRLRDSRSYEQYF; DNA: TGTGCCAGCAGTAGTCGACTCCGGGACAGTCGTTCCTACGAGCAGTACTTC
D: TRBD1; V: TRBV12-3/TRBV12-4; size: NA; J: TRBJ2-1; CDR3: CASSFPNRGQFF; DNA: TGTGCCAGCAGTTTCCCTAACAGGGGGCAGTTCTTC
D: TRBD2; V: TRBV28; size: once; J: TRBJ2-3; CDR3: CASSSPGGTDTQYF; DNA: TGTGCCAGCAGTTCACCGGGGGGGACAGATACGCAGTATTTT
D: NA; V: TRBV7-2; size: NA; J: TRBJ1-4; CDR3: CASSRDTFNEKLFF; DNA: TGTGCCAGCAGCCGGGACACTTTTAATGAAAAACTGTTTTTT
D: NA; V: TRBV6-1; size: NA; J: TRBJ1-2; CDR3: CASSAAGVAYGYTF; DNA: TGTGCCAGCAGTGCAGCAGGGGTGGCCTATGGCTACACCTTC
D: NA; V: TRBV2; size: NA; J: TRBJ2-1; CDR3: CASSAYAEQFF; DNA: TGTGCCAGCAGTGCCTATGCTGAGCAGTTCTTC
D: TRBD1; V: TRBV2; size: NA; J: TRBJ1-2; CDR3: CASSPGQNYGYTF; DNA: TGTGCCAGCAGTCCGGGACAGAACTATGGCTACACCTTC
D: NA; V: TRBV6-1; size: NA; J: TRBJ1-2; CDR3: CASSEGGGGLDYGYTF; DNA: TGTGCCAGCAGTGAAGGGGGCGGGGGACTAGACTATGGCTACACCTTC
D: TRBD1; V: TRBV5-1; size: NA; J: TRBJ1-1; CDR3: CASTGGATGRTGLVQSGTNTEAFF; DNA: TGCGCCAGCACCGGGGGAGCTACCGGTCGGACAGGGTTGGTTCAGAGTGGGACGAACACTGAAGCTTTCTTT
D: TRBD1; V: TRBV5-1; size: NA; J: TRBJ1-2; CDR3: CASSVQGARGYTF; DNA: TGCGCCAGCAGCGTACAGGGGGCGCGTGGCTACACCTTC
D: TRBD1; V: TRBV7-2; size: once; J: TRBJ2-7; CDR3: CASSSGPGTGTYEQYF; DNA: TGTGCCAGCAGCTCGGGGCCCGGGACAGGAACCTACGAGCAGTACTTC
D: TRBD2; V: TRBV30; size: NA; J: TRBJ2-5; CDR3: CAWSPPQRGGRVPQYF; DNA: TGTGCCTGGAGTCCCCCCCAGCGGGGGGGGCGGGTGCCCCAGTACTTC
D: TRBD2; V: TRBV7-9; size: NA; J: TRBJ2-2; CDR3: CASSRNEGLAGRELFF; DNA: TGTGCCAGCAGCCGTAACGAGGGACTAGCGGGGAGGGAGCTGTTTTTT
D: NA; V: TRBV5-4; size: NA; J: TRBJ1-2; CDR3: CASSLAAAWPNYGYTF; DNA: TGTGCCAGCAGCTTGGCGGCAGCGTGGCCTAACTATGGCTACACCTTC
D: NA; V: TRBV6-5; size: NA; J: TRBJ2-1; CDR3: CASSRTGTEHEQFF; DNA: TGTGCCAGCAGTAGAACAGGGACGGAACATGAGCAGTTCTTC
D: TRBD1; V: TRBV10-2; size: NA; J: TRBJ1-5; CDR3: CASSGTGTGIQPQHF; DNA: TGCGCCAGCAGTGGAACCGGGACAGGAATTCAGCCCCAGCATTTT
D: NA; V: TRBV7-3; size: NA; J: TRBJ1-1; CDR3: CASSSPVRAEAFF; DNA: TGTGCCAGCAGCTCGCCGGTAAGAGCTGAAGCTTTCTTT
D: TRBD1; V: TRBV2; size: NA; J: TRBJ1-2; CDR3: CASSEEQGAYGYTF; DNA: TGTGCCAGCAGTGAAGAACAGGGGGCCTATGGCTACACCTTC
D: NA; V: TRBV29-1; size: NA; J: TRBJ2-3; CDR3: CSVAPQTSRDTDTQYF; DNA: TGCAGCGTTGCTCCCCAGACTAGTCGGGACACAGATACGCAGTATTTT
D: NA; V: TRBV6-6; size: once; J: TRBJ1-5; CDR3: CASNPGNQPQHF; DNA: TGTGCCAGCAATCCGGGCAATCAGCCCCAGCATTTT
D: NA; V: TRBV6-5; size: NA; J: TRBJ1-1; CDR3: CASSYRGNTEAFF; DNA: TGTGCCAGCAGTTATCGAGGGAACACTGAAGCTTTCTTT
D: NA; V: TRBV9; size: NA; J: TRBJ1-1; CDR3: CASSVDFGLNTEAFF; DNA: TGTGCCAGCAGCGTAGATTTTGGGCTGAACACTGAAGCTTTCTTT
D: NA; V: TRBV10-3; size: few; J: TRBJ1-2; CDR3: CAISENRNYGYTF; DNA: TGTGCCATCAGTGAGAACAGGAACTATGGCTACACCTTC
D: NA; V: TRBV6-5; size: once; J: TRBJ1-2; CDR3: CASSYSTTRGNGYTF; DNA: TGTGCCAGCAGTTACTCGACGACCAGGGGAAATGGCTACACCTTC
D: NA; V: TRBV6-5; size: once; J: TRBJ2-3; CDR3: CASRLREHHPQYF; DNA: TGTGCCAGCAGACTCAGGGAACACCACCCGCAGTATTTT
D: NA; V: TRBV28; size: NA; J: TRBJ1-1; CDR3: CASIKSQGHTEAFF; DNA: TGTGCCAGCATCAAGAGTCAGGGGCACACTGAAGCTTTCTTT
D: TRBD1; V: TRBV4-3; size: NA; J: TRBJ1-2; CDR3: CASSPGQDNNYGYTF; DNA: TGCGCCAGCAGCCCCGGACAGGATAATAACTATGGCTACACCTTC
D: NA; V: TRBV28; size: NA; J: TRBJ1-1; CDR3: CASSIPGMNTEAFF; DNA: TGTGCCAGCAGTATACCGGGGATGAACACTGAAGCTTTCTTT
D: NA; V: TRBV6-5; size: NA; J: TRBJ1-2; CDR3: CASGITGRANYGYTF; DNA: TGTGCCAGCGGAATTACAGGCCGAGCTAACTATGGCTACACCTTC
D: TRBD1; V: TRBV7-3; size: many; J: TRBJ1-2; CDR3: CASSFDRGGGYTF; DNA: TGTGCCAGCAGCTTCGACAGGGGCGGTGGCTACACCTTC
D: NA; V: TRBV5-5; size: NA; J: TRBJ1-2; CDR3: CASSSTIAGYTF; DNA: TGTGCCAGCAGCTCGACAATAGCGGGCTACACCTTC
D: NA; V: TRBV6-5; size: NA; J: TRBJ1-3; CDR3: CASSLLSGNTIYF; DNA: TGTGCCAGCAGCCTACTCTCTGGAAACACCATATATTTT